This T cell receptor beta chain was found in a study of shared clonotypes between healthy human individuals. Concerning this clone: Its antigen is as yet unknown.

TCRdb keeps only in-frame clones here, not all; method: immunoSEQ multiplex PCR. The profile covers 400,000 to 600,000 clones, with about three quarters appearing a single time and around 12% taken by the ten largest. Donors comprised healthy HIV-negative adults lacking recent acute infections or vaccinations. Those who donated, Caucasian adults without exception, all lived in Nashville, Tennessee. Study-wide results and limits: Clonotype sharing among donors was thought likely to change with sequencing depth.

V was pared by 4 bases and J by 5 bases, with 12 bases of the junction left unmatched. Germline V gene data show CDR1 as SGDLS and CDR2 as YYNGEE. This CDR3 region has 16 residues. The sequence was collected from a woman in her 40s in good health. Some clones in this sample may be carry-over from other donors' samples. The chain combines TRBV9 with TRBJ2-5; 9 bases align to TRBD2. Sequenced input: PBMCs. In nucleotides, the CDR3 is TGTGCCAGCAGCCTAGGAGGTAGCGGGAGTTTTGAGACCCAGTACTTC. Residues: CASSLGGSGSFETQYF.